This T cell receptor beta chain was observed in a study of blood T cell repertoires in COVID-19. Study summary: Samples of COVID-19 (acute and convalescent) were obtained from the United States, Italy and Spain.

Sequenced by immunoSEQ multiplex PCR; TCRdb stores in-frame clones only, minus some. The sample lists 150,000 to 200,000 clones, roughly 88% occurring once. CDR3 length: 14 amino acids. V lost 3 bases and J lost 1; bases outside the gene matches: 2. The germline gives CDR1 SGHDT, CDR2 YYEEEE. Those who participated ranged in age from roughly 18 to 89 years and resided in about two dozen US areas. Cohort placement rested on clinical history that participants reported themselves. Before they entered the study, exposed participants had met a COVID-19 case within 2 weeks. This clone came up once. Sample: PBMCs or T cells enriched from blood (not recorded which). This chain uses TRBV5-6 with TRBJ1-1, with 8 bases lining up with TRBD1. This TCR was sampled from a man aged 70-80 years who had been exposed to COVID-19. This CDR3 is CASSYGTGNTEAFF. The CDR3 DNA sequence: TGTGCCAGCAGCTACGGGACAGGGAACACTGAAGCTTTCTTT. Using reference TRBV5-6 and TRBJ1-1 for the parts outside the CDR3, the full variable domain is DAGVTQSPTHLIKTRGQQVTLRCSPKSGHDTVSWYQQALGQGPQFIFQYYEEEERQRGNFPDRFSGHQFPNYSSELNVNALLLGDSALYLCASSYGTGNTEAFFGQGTRLTVV.